This T cell receptor (beta chain) was profiled in a study of early stage breast cancer tumors. Turning to the study itself: Invasive lobular carcinomas made up about 35% of the 12 ER+/PR+/HER2- tumors. Study findings and constraints: In most of the 16 patients, blood comparison separated tumor from normal breast. Functional markers like CD4, CD8 and FOXP3 were missed in bulk sequencing. Tumors had around 2.4-fold higher T cell density than normal breast.

A remark on this clone: No antigen is known for it.

The table came from immunoSEQ multiplex PCR; TCRdb's copy has only in-frame clones and leaves some out. The sample yields about 51,000 clones, 78% seen once. The specimen was blood. The TCR originated in a person in their 40s with breast cancer.

The CDR3 is CASSDRGGTDTQYF. The CDR3 nucleotides are TGTGCCAGCAGTGACAGGGGAGGCACAGATACGCAGTATTTT. This sequence joins TRBV6-6 and TRBJ2-3; TRBD1 agrees at 8 bases. V gave up 5 bases and J gave up 1 base; unmatched junction bases: 2. CDR3 size: 14 residues. The germline V gene has CDR1 MNHNY and CDR2 SVGAGI (reference sequence).